This T cell receptor (beta chain) was recovered during a study of T-cell reconstitution after alpha-beta-depleted transplantation in children. Unique molecular identifiers tagged the TCRbeta library. TCRdb used MiXCR to reprocess the PCR reads, holding one entry per CDR3 protein. The sample lists approximately 640,000 distinct CDR3 sequences; around 17% were seen once. The germline V gene encodes CDR1 LNHNV and CDR2 YYDKDF (reference sequence). The CDR3 is made up of 16 amino acids. Trimming took off 0 bases at V and 1 base at J, with 12 bases between the two ends. This clonotype was counted ten times or more.

This receptor was taken from a human donor who donated a stem cell graft to a child with acute myeloid leukemia. The chain has TRBV15 and TRBJ1-1; possibly TRBD1 for D (5 bases). The material sequenced was PBMCs from the stem cell graft donor, taken from the stem cell graft. The CDR3 sequence: CATSRDSGHQNTEAFF. The CDR3 bases are TGTGCCACCAGCAGAGATTCCGGACATCAGAACACTGAAGCTTTCTTT.